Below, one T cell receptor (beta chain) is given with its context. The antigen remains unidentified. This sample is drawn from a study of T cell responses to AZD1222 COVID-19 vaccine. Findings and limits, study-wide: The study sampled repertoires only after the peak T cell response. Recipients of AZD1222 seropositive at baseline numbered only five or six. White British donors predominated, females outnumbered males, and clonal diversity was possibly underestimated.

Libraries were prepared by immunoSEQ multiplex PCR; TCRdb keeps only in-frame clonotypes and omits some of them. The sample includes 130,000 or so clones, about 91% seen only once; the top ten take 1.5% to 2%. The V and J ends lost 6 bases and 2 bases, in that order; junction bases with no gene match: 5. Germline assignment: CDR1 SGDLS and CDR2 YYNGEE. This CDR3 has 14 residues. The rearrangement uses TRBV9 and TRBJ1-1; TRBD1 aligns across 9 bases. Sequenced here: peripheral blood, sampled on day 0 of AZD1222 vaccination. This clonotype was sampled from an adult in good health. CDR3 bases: TGTGCCAGCACCCCGGGACAGGGCAACACTGAAGCTTTCTTT. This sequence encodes CASTPGQGNTEAFF. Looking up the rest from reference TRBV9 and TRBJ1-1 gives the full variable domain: DSGVTQTPKHLITATGQRVTLRCSPRSGDLSVYWYQQSLDQGLQFLIQYYNGEERAKGNILERFSAQQFPDLHSELNLSSLELGDSALYFCASTPGQGNTEAFFGQGTRLTVV.